These 15 T cell receptor beta chains were sequenced from one sample in a study of CD8+CD57+ T cells in acquired aplastic anemia. Investigators profiled TCR beta VDJ and CDR3 from genomic DNA template. TCRdb used MiXCR to reprocess the reads, holding one entry per CDR3 protein. The sample carries about 190,000 distinct CDR3 sequences, approximately 49% recorded once. What was sequenced was sorted CD4+, CD8+, or CD8+CD57+ T cells (not recorded which) from PBMCs. These receptors were taken from a human donor in good health, serving as a control.

This clonotype was observed at least ten times. V and J are TRBV6-6 and TRBJ2-1, with 11 bases matching TRBD2. This CDR3 has 15 residues. The germline gives CDR1 MNHNY, CDR2 SVGAGI (reference sequence). V was pared by 6 bases and J by 7 bases, with 8 bases of the junction left unmatched. The CDR3 loop reads CASSRLAGGRNEQFF. CDR3 bases: TGTGCCAGCAGCCGTCTAGCGGGGGGTCGGAATGAGCAGTTCTTC.

This chain connects TRBV7-9 to TRBJ2-7; the D gene could be TRBD1 or TRBD2 (6 bases each). CDR1 is SEHNR, CDR2 FQNEAQ, per germline (reference sequence). V was cut by 0 bases and J by 2 bases, with 11 bases left in between. The length of the CDR3 is 15 residues. This chain's CDR3 is CASSLAPGAAYEQYF. The CDR3 nucleotides are TGTGCCAGCAGCTTAGCGCCGGGGGCAGCCTACGAGCAGTACTTC.

This chain joins TRBV5-1 and TRBJ1-2; D call uncertain. Germline CDR1 and CDR2: SGHRS and YFSETQ. V dropped 4 bases and J dropped 0 bases, with 4 bases sitting between them. The CDR3 covers 12 residues. The CDR3 nucleotides read TGCGCCAGCAGCAACACTAACTATGGCTACACCTTC. Protein product: CASSNTNYGYTF.

This clonotype was seen a handful of times. This sequence joins TRBV2 and TRBJ1-1; D unresolved. CDR3 size: 11 residues. Germline V gene data show CDR1 as SNHLY and CDR2 as FYNNEI. Trimming left V 2 bases short and J 8 bases short, with 6 bases between. The CDR3 DNA reads TGTGCCAGCAGTGAACTGGGGGAAGCTTTCTTT. Amino acids: CASSELGEAFF.

The table lists this clonotype with a count of one. This chain's CDR3 is CASSSGYWTGNEQFF. The CDR3, as DNA: TGTGCCAGCAGCTCCGGCTACTGGACAGGAAATGAGCAGTTCTTC. This rearrangement joins TRBV7-2 to TRBJ2-1, with 7 bases fitting TRBD1. This CDR3 is 15 amino acids long. Germline assignment: CDR1 SGHTA and CDR2 FQGNSA. The V gene end was trimmed by 4 bases and the J gene end by 7 bases; junction bases not matched to a gene: 10.

As concerns this clonotype: This CDR3 is missing its conserved last phenylalanine or tryptophan, likely due to a read error. The chain joins TRBV25-1 to TRBJ2-7; no firm D call. CDR1 MGHDK and CDR2 SYGVNS come from the germline V gene. The CDR3 covers 12 residues. V dropped 6 bases and J dropped 0 bases, with 6 bases sitting between them. The CDR3 region is CASRENSYEQYL. DNA of the CDR3: TGTGCCAGCAGGGAGAACTCCTACGAGCAGTACCTC.

This clonotype is a singleton in its sample. This chain uses TRBV29-1 with TRBJ1-2; tentative D call: TRBD1 (6 bases). V lost 6 bases to trimming and J lost 4 bases, with 12 bases between them. There are 12 residues in the CDR3. The germline gives CDR1 SQVTM, CDR2 ANQGSEA. CDR3 DNA sequence: TGCAGCGTCGAGCACAGGGCCTATGGCTACACCTTC. Translating it yields CSVEHRAYGYTF. Using reference TRBV29-1 and TRBJ1-2 for the parts outside the CDR3, the full variable domain is SAVISQKPSRDICQRGTSLTIQCQVDSQVTMMFWYRQQPGQSLTLIATANQGSEATYESGFVIDKFPISRPNLTFSTLTVSNMSPEDSSIYLCSVEHRAYGYTFGSGTRLTVV.

This chain joins TRBV24-1 and TRBJ1-2, with D unresolved. The CDR3 sequence is 12 residues long. CDR1 and CDR2 from the germline V gene are KGHDR and SFDVKD. Trimming left V 3 bases short and J 8 bases short, with 9 bases between. The DNA of the CDR3 is TGTGCCACCAGTGATGCAGGCTTCGGCTACACCTTC. It translates to CATSDAGFGYTF.

This clonotype was seen only once. The J gene is TRBJ1-2, the V gene TRBV12-3 or TRBV12-4; a possible D gene is TRBD1 (5 bases). There are 13 residues in the CDR3. Trimming removed 1 base at V and 8 bases at J, with 11 bases between. CDR3 in amino acids: CASSLGAGRGYTF. The CDR3 region has the DNA TGTGCCAGCAGTTTAGGTGCGGGACGGGGCTACACCTTC.

V is TRBV29-1 and J is TRBJ1-1; D unclear. Trimming took 7 bases from V and 4 from J, leaving 16 bases between them. Germline CDR1 and CDR2: SQVTM and ANQGSEA. This CDR3 comprises 13 residues. As DNA, the CDR3 is TGCAGCGCTGCGCGGATTTCGGGCACTGAAGCTTTCTTT. Amino acid sequence: CSAARISGTEAFF.

This chain links TRBV10-1 with TRBJ2-1; D gene uncertain. The DNA end is more similar to TRBJ2-5, so the J call may be wrong. The CDR3 loop spans 13 amino acids. Germline V gene sequence: CDR1 WNHNN, CDR2 SYGVQD (reference sequence). The CDR3 DNA sequence: TGCGCCAGCAGTGAAGATAACCAAGAGACCCAGTACTTC. This translates into CASSEDNQETQYF.

About this clonotype: The DNA is left out, because the CDR3 cannot be placed on it with certainty; the CDR3 is given as TCRdb lists it. V is TRBV7-9 and J is TRBJ1-5. The germline V gene has CDR1 SEHNR and CDR2 FQNEAQ (reference sequence). Termini included, the CDR3 measures 20 amino acids. CDR3 in amino acids: CASSFYICSAETAANQPQHF.

This clonotype was seen ten or more times. The chain employs TRBV10-3 and TRBJ1-2; the match to TRBD1 covers 8 bases. CDR3 length equals 12 residues. The junction had 2 bases not matched to a gene; V was cut back by 5 bases and J by 6 bases. CDR1 is ENHRY, CDR2 SYGVKD, per germline. CDR3 amino acids: CAISSGGDGYTF. Here the CDR3 DNA reads TGTGCCATCAGTTCAGGGGGCGATGGCTACACCTTC.

Of note for this clonotype: A clone one base away is much larger, so this may be a read error. The chain couples TRBV7-2 to TRBJ1-3; D uncertain. This CDR3 has 16 amino acids. Per germline, CDR1 SGHTA and CDR2 FQGNSA. Here the CDR3 DNA reads TGCGCCAGCAGCCAAGTGGCGAGCGGGTTGGAAAACACCATATATTTT. It yields the protein CASSQVASGLENTIYF.

As regards this clonotype: The junction departs from germline at one end; a sequencing error may be responsible. The V call is TRBV7-6, the J call TRBJ2-5; D is uncertain. The end of the DNA is better explained by TRBJ2-7, so the J call may be wrong. This CDR3 comprises 13 residues. Germline V lookup: CDR1 SGHVS, CDR2 FNYEAQ. CDR3 in DNA: TGTGCCAGCAGCGTAGCACCCTCCTACGAGCAGTACTTC. This encodes CASSVAPSYEQYF.